These 24 T cell receptor beta chains were all obtained from the same sample, sequenced in a study of T cells after yellow fever vaccination. TCRdb reprocessed the 5' RACE reads via MiXCR and lists one record per CDR3 protein. The repertoire holds 120,000 or so distinct CDR3 sequences, with 8.9% as singletons. This specimen consisted of CD8+ T cells sorted from PBMCs, obtained on the day of the yellow fever booster vaccination. All receptors come from a young man who received the YFV17D yellow fever vaccine.

Only a few counts were recorded for this clonotype. Written as DNA, the CDR3 is TGCGCCAGCAGCCAAACAGGGGTTTACGAGCAGTACTTC. Its translation: CASSQTGVYEQYF. V is TRBV4-1 and J is TRBJ2-7; 7 nucleotides line up with TRBD1. With 2 bases clipped from V and 4 bases from J, the junction kept 2 bases outside the gene matches. This CDR3 has 13 residues. Germline values: CDR1 MGHRA, CDR2 YSYEKL.

The V call is TRBV12-3 or TRBV12-4, the J call TRBJ1-4; a possible D gene is TRBD1 (6 bases). Trimming removed 3 bases at V and 8 bases at J, with 13 bases between. The CDR3 loop spans 14 amino acids. In DNA, the CDR3 is TGTGCCAGCAGTTTTCGAGGACAGAGAGAAAAACTGTTTTTT. Translating it yields CASSFRGQREKLFF.

V gene TRBV20-1 combines with J gene TRBJ1-1, with TRBD1 matching over 7 bases. The CDR3 contains 10 residues. Germline loops: CDR1 DFQATT, CDR2 SNEGSKA (reference sequence). The CDR3 DNA reads as TGCACAGGGGGAGGCACTGAAGCTTTCTTT. It codes for CTGGGTEAFF.

The V gene is TRBV12-3 or TRBV12-4, the J gene TRBJ2-7; D is perhaps TRBD2 (5 bases). CDR3 length equals 11 residues. The V end lost 8 bases, the J end lost 7 bases, and 12 bases lay between the germline ends. CDR3 nucleotide sequence: TGTGCCAGCGGCTTACGGGGAGAGCAGTACTTC. Protein sequence: CASGLRGEQYF.

The chain links TRBV5-5 to TRBJ1-6; TRBD1 might be the D (5 bases). V was shortened by 1 base and J by 10 bases, with 9 bases between the two germline ends. The CDR3 loop spans 13 amino acids. Germline CDR1 SGHKS, CDR2 YYEKEE (reference sequence). Here the CDR3 DNA reads TGTGCCAGCAGCTTGACAGGAGACTCACCCCTCCACTTT. It encodes CASSLTGDSPLHF.

This chain links TRBV7-9 with TRBJ2-1; TRBD2 matches at 11 bases. Germline values: CDR1 SEHNR, CDR2 FQNEAQ (reference sequence). The CDR3 totals 15 residues. After removal of 3 bases from V and 7 bases from J, the junction contained 5 bases not matched to a gene. The CDR3, as DNA: TGTGCCAGCAGCTTCTATAGCGGGGGGGAGAATGAGCAGTTCTTC. Protein: CASSFYSGGENEQFF.

V is TRBV11-2 and J is TRBJ2-5; TRBD1 might be the D (5 bases). With 5 bases removed from V and 5 bases from J, the gap between germline ends came to 18 bases. The CDR3 extends over 15 amino acids. Germline CDR1 reads SGHAT; CDR2 reads FQNNGV. CDR3 sequence reads: CASSHGPGARETQYF. In DNA form, the CDR3 reads TGTGCCAGCAGCCACGGTCCTGGGGCGCGGGAGACCCAGTACTTC.

The rearrangement joins TRBV7-9 to TRBJ2-1, with 9 nucleotides matching TRBD2. Per the germline V gene, CDR1 is SEHNR and CDR2 is FQNEAQ (reference sequence). The CDR3 is 14 amino acids. V gave up 5 bases and J gave up 10 bases; unmatched junction bases: 9. In nucleotides, the CDR3 is TGTGCCAGCAGCCCTCTGGGACTAGCACGCGAGCAGTTCTTC. Amino acid sequence: CASSPLGLAREQFF.

The genes are TRBV4-1 and TRBJ2-5, with 10 bases fitting TRBD1. CDR1 is MGHRA, CDR2 YSYEKL, per germline. V was pared by 4 bases and J by 3 bases, with 5 bases of the junction left unmatched. The CDR3 covers 15 residues. The CDR3 protein is CASSRGQGGEETQYF. In nucleotides, the CDR3 is TGCGCCAGCAGCCGAGGACAGGGGGGTGAAGAGACCCAGTACTTC.

In its sample, this clonotype was seen a few times. The V call is TRBV5-1, the J call TRBJ2-5; 7 bases align to TRBD2. V was clipped by 5 bases and J by 5 bases; unmatched bases: 6. The CDR3 is 13 amino acids. Per germline, CDR1 SGHRS and CDR2 YFSETQ. CDR3 loop: CASRGSGEETQYF. The CDR3 DNA is TGCGCCAGCAGAGGAAGCGGGGAGGAGACCCAGTACTTC.

V gene TRBV19 combines with J gene TRBJ2-7, with a possible D match to TRBD1 (5 bases). The V gene's germline CDR1 is LNHDA and CDR2 SQIVND (reference sequence). V lost 5 bases and J lost 6, with 11 bases in between. CDR3 length: 12 residues. The CDR3 nucleotides are TGTGCCAGTAGTCCAGGGATTGCCGAGCAGTACTTC. Translating gives CASSPGIAEQYF.

The sample holds a few counts of this clonotype. V usage is TRBV5-1 and J usage is TRBJ2-7; the D is unclear. Germline values: CDR1 SGHRS, CDR2 YFSETQ. V lost 2 bases, J lost 5 bases, and 11 bases lay in between. This CDR3 has 13 amino acids. CDR3 bases: TGCGCCAGCAGCTTAGACGGGCTCCACGAGCAGTACTTC. It encodes CASSLDGLHEQYF. Full variable domain (remainder filled in from reference TRBV5-1 and TRBJ2-7): KAGVTQTPRYLIKTRGQQVTLSCSPISGHRSVSWYQQTPGQGLQFLFEYFSETQRNKGNFPGRFSGRQFSNSRSEMNVSTLELGDSALYLCASSLDGLHEQYFGPGTRLTVT.

V is TRBV5-4 and J is TRBJ2-3, with D possibly TRBD2 on 5 matching bases. This CDR3 has 16 amino acids. Germline V gives CDR1 SGHNT, CDR2 YYREEE (reference sequence). V lost 7 bases to trimming and J lost 2 bases, with 20 bases between them. DNA for the CDR3: TGTGCCAGCTCCGGGGAGACTTATACTTTCACAGATACGCAGTATTTT. Its translation: CASSGETYTFTDTQYF.

This clonotype showed up many times. CDR3 in amino acids: CSVAPQGAGELFF. In DNA form, the CDR3 reads TGCAGCGTTGCCCCGCAGGGGGCCGGGGAGCTGTTTTTT. V is TRBV29-1 and J is TRBJ2-2, with 7 bases aligning to TRBD1. The CDR3 is 13 amino acids. Germline loops: CDR1 SQVTM, CDR2 ANQGSEA. V was pared by 4 bases and J by 6 bases, with 5 bases of the junction left unmatched.

This clonotype was recorded a few times. J is TRBJ2-1 and V is TRBV12-3 or TRBV12-4, with D perhaps TRBD1 (6 bases). The CDR3 loop spans 15 amino acids. V lost 5 bases and J 13 bases, leaving 24 bases between the germline ends. In DNA, the CDR3 is TGTGCCAGCAGTCTATCTCTTGCACCGGGACATCACCAGTTCTTC. Translation gives CASSLSLAPGHHQFF.

This clonotype appeared a few times. The chain combines TRBV7-8 with TRBJ2-7; 13 nucleotides agree with TRBD2. Germline CDR1 is SGHVS and CDR2 is FQNEAQ. The length of the CDR3 is 15 residues. The J segment lost 4 bases and the V segment lost 5 bases, leaving 5 bases of the junction unmatched. The CDR3 DNA sequence: TGTGCCAGCAGCGTACTAGCGGGGGGGATTTACGAGCAGTACGTC. Amino acids: CASSVLAGGIYEQYV.

This clonotype was detected only a few times. The chain recombines TRBV4-3 with TRBJ1-2; no firm D call. Trimming removed 2 bases from V and 7 bases from J, with 26 bases in between. Germline values: CDR1 LGHNA, CDR2 YSLEER. The CDR3 runs 18 residues. Here the CDR3 DNA reads TGCGCCAGCAGCCAACCTTGGGTGGCAGGACGAGAAAGCGTTGGCTACACCTTC. Its protein product is CASSQPWVAGRESVGYTF.

This clonotype was seen at least ten times. The chain joins TRBV25-1 to TRBJ2-1; D unclear. The CDR3 covers 13 residues. V lost 1 base and J lost 3, with 4 bases in between. Germline assignment: CDR1 MGHDK and CDR2 SYGVNS. The CDR3 protein is CASSEFVYNEQFF. DNA for the CDR3: TGTGCCAGCAGTGAATTCGTCTACAATGAGCAGTTCTTC.

In this sample, this clonotype turned up a few times. The chain employs TRBV7-9 and TRBJ2-2; D may be TRBD2 (5 bases). CDR3 length: 19 amino acids. Trimming shortened V by 3 bases and J by 1 base, and 21 bases separated the two germline ends. Germline lookup yields CDR1 SEHNR and CDR2 FQNEAQ (reference sequence). The CDR3 nucleotides are TGTGCCAGCAGCTTGCGTTCCAGACCCAGCGGAGAGAACACCGGGGAGCTGTTTTTT. Translating it yields CASSLRSRPSGENTGELFF.

The V call is TRBV7-9, the J call TRBJ2-7, with unresolved D. CDR1 and CDR2 (germline): SEHNR, FQNEAQ (reference sequence). With 0 bases removed from V and 2 bases from J, the gap between germline ends came to 14 bases. The CDR3 sequence is 16 residues long. CDR3 nucleotides: TGTGCCAGCAGCTTAGCCGCTGTAGGGCCCCCCTACGAGCAGTACGTC. This translates into CASSLAAVGPPYEQYV.

This clonotype came up a few times. The V and J genes are TRBV4-2 and TRBJ1-5; D is uncertain. This CDR3 comprises 15 residues. V dropped 2 bases and J dropped 3 bases, with 11 bases sitting between them. CDR1 LGHNA and CDR2 YNFKEQ come from the germline V gene. The CDR3 DNA follows: TGTGCCAGCAGCCAACTCGGCGGACCCAATCAGCCCCAGCATTTT. Protein: CASSQLGGPNQPQHF.

The rearrangement joins TRBV4-2 to TRBJ2-5; no clear D gene. The CDR3 extends over 17 amino acids. Trimming shortened V by 1 base and J by 7 bases, and 22 bases separated the two germline ends. Germline V CDR1 and CDR2: LGHNA, YNFKEQ. CDR3 DNA sequence: TGTGCCAGCAGCCAAGTTATGACCTTAAACGGCATCCTGACCCAGTACTTC. The encoded protein is CASSQVMTLNGILTQYF.

This clonotype was counted only a few times. At one end, the junction sequence differs from germline, possibly due to a read error. The CDR3 spells CASSAGDRITEELFF. The CDR3 DNA sequence: TGTGCCAGCAGCGCCGGAGACCGAATAACCGAGGAGCTGTTTTTT. The V gene is TRBV5-5, the J gene TRBJ2-2; D gene ambiguous. The CDR3 has 15 residues. Germline CDR1 is SGHKS and CDR2 is YYEKEE (reference sequence).

For this clonotype: One end of the junction fails to match germline, which may point to a read error. V usage is TRBV12-3 or TRBV12-4 and J usage is TRBJ1-5; D is undetermined. The length of the CDR3 is 14 residues. Written as DNA, the CDR3 is TGTGCCAGCAGTTCTCACGGATTTAATCAGCCCCTGCATTTT. Translating it yields CASSSHGFNQPLHF.